These T cell receptor beta chains were read from a single sample in a study of immune heterogeneity within non-small cell lung tumors. Using its own MiXCR run on the multiplex PCR reads, TCRdb lists one record per CDR3 protein. In the table there are about 20,000 distinct CDR3 sequences, under 30% of which are singletons. Material for sequencing was lung tumor tissue. The receptors were gathered from a man aged 40-49 years with non-small cell lung cancer. Both conserved end residues are part of each CDR3. Each record gives: clone size, J gene, V gene, D gene, CDR3 protein, CDR3 DNA. A D gene is named only where the DNA matches it firmly. Expanded clones are given a class, and other clones once, few, many or no size at all.

many	TRBJ2-5	TRBV30	TRBD2	CAWTSGTSAQETQYF	TGTGCCTGGACTTCCGGGACTAGCGCGCAAGAGACCCAGTACTTC
medium-sized	TRBJ2-7	TRBV12-3/TRBV12-4	-	CASRSSYEQYF	TGTGCCAGCAGGAGCTCCTACGAGCAGTACTTC
-	TRBJ2-2	TRBV20-1	TRBD2	CSAVGLAGVDTGELFF	TGCAGTGCCGTAGGACTAGCGGGAGTAGATACCGGGGAGCTGTTTTTT
few	TRBJ1-4	TRBV18	TRBD1	CASSPPGQGFTNEKLFF	TGTGCCAGCTCACCACCGGGACAGGGCTTCACTAATGAAAAACTGTTTTTT
many	TRBJ1-2	TRBV5-1	TRBD1	CASSLSRTGSYGYTF	TGCGCCAGCAGCTTGTCGAGGACAGGAAGTTATGGCTACACCTTC
few	TRBJ2-1	TRBV10-3	-	CAISRGTGTYNEQFF	TGTGCCATCAGTCGGGGGACTGGGACCTACAATGAGCAGTTCTTC
-	TRBJ1-6	TRBV6-1	-	CASIEVPTNSPLHF	TGTGCCAGCATTGAAGTACCGACTAATTCACCCCTCCACTTT
-	TRBJ2-5	TRBV20-1	TRBD2	CSASSPGLAGGYQETQYF	TGCAGTGCTAGTAGCCCGGGACTAGCGGGAGGGTACCAAGAGACCCAGTACTTC
few	TRBJ1-2	TRBV5-6	TRBD1	CASINPGQGYGYTF	TGTGCCAGCATCAATCCGGGACAGGGCTATGGCTACACCTTC
many	TRBJ2-1	TRBV6-1	-	CASSPGTAPYNEQFF	TGTGCCAGCAGTCCCGGGACTGCCCCATACAATGAGCAGTTCTTC
medium-sized	TRBJ1-1	TRBV6-1	TRBD1	CASIRRTGTRNTEAFF	TGTGCCAGCATACGCCGGACAGGGACTCGAAACACTGAAGCTTTCTTT
-	TRBJ2-6	TRBV19	TRBD1	CASRGGFSGANVLTF	TGTGCCAGTAGAGGGGGCTTCTCTGGGGCCAACGTCCTGACTTTC
many	TRBJ1-2	TRBV27	TRBD1	CASSFSGQGAVGYTF	TGTGCCAGCAGTTTCTCGGGACAGGGGGCGGTTGGCTACACCTTC
few	TRBJ1-3	TRBV7-2	-	CASSRTDTGNTIYF	TGTGCCAGCAGCCGAACAGACACTGGAAACACCATATATTTT
-	TRBJ1-1	TRBV5-4	-	CASSPYTKLNTEAFF	TGTGCCAGCAGCCCCTACACGAAGTTGAACACTGAAGCTTTCTTT
few	TRBJ2-6	TRBV29-1	-	CSVAVSGANVLTF	TGCAGCGTTGCCGTCTCTGGGGCCAACGTCCTGACTTTC
-	TRBJ2-1	TRBV7-9	TRBD1	CASSLNRDRVGEQFF	TGTGCCAGCAGCTTAAATAGGGACAGGGTAGGTGAGCAGTTCTTC
many	TRBJ2-1	TRBV11-1	TRBD2	CASSQGTNNEQFF	TGTGCCAGCAGCCAAGGGACTAACAATGAGCAGTTCTTC
many	TRBJ2-7	TRBV18	TRBD2	CASSPGLDSYEQYF	TGTGCCAGCTCACCAGGACTAGACTCCTACGAGCAGTACTTC
many	TRBJ1-5	TRBV19	-	CASSQDGNQPQHF	TGTGCCAGTAGTCAAGACGGCAATCAGCCCCAGCATTTT